Below, 18 T cell receptor beta chains from the same sample are listed, as sequenced in a study of CD8 T cells in Susac syndrome. A quantity of about 0.5 to 1 ug RNA underwent reverse transcription using random hexamers. Using its own MiXCR run on the immunoSEQ multiplex PCR reads, TCRdb lists one record per CDR3 protein. This table has 70,000 or so distinct CDR3 sequences, roughly 94% appearing once. The sequencing sample was made of CD8+ T cells from PBMCs. The receptors originated from a human donor in good health.

This clonotype has just one count. V is TRBV19 and J is TRBJ1-1; D gene ambiguous. Trimming took 7 bases from V and 1 from J, leaving 10 bases between them. The CDR3 runs to 13 residues. Germline CDR1 is LNHDA and CDR2 is SQIVND (reference sequence). The CDR3 loop is CASTYRGNTEAFF. The CDR3 DNA is TGTGCCAGTACCTACAGAGGGAACACTGAAGCTTTCTTT.

The chain is built from TRBV29-1 and TRBJ2-1, with D possibly TRBD2 on 6 matching bases. The CDR3 runs to 18 residues. Germline V CDR1 and CDR2: SQVTM, ANQGSEA. Trimming removed 0 bases from V and 0 bases from J, with 18 bases in between. The CDR3 bases are TGCAGCGTTGAAGATTTTCAGAGGGACTTTAGCTCCTACAATGAGCAGTTCTTC. Translated: CSVEDFQRDFSSYNEQFF.

The rearrangement links TRBV13 to TRBJ2-3, with D possibly being TRBD2 (5 bases). The CDR3 runs to 17 residues. Germline CDR1 is PRHDT and CDR2 is FYEKMQ (reference sequence). V dropped 2 bases and J dropped 0 bases, with 15 bases sitting between them. CDR3 bases: TGTGCCAGCAGCTTATTGACGCCGGGAAGGAGCACAGATACGCAGTATTTT. It is translated as CASSLLTPGRSTDTQYF.

The chain has TRBV5-1 and TRBJ1-2; maybe TRBD1 (5 bases). The V gene's germline CDR1 is SGHRS and CDR2 YFSETQ. CDR3 size: 13 residues. Trimming pared 0 bases from V and 6 bases from J, leaving 9 bases between. The CDR3 DNA is TGCGCCAGCAGCTTGGCGGGAGGGGATGGCTACACCTTC. Protein product: CASSLAGGDGYTF.

V is TRBV29-1 and J is TRBJ1-1; D not certain. V was shortened by 5 bases and J by 4 bases, with 14 bases between the two germline ends. The CDR3 extends over 13 amino acids. In germline, CDR1 is SQVTM, CDR2 ANQGSEA. The CDR3 reads CSVNDGPGTEAFF. CDR3 nucleotides: TGCAGCGTTAACGACGGGCCCGGCACTGAAGCTTTCTTT. Filled out from reference TRBV29-1 and TRBJ1-1, the complete variable domain reads SAVISQKPSRDICQRGTSLTIQCQVDSQVTMMFWYRQQPGQSLTLIATANQGSEATYESGFVIDKFPISRPNLTFSTLTVSNMSPEDSSIYLCSVNDGPGTEAFFGQGTRLTVV.

The chain recombines TRBV3-1 with TRBJ1-1; D remains unclear. Germline CDR1 LGHDT, CDR2 YNNKEL (reference sequence). This CDR3 has 12 amino acids. The V and J ends lost 3 bases and 1 base respectively, with 3 bases between them. The CDR3 sequence: CASSQGNTEAFF. CDR3 bases: TGTGCCAGCAGCCAGGGGAACACTGAAGCTTTCTTT.

This clonotype occurred once. CDR3 sequence: CASSLEAYNEQFF. CDR3 DNA: TGTGCCAGCAGCCTCGAGGCCTACAATGAGCAGTTCTTC. This chain links TRBV4-2 with TRBJ2-1; D is uncertain. The CDR3 spans 13 residues. The V end was cut by 4 bases, the J end by 2 bases, with 6 bases between. Germline V gene sequence: CDR1 LGHNA, CDR2 YNFKEQ.

The chain combines TRBV27 with TRBJ2-1, with TRBD2 matching 8 bases. V shed 6 bases, J shed 2 bases, and the junction held 3 bases outside the gene matches. CDR3 length equals 14 residues. The germline V gene has CDR1 MNHEY and CDR2 SMNVEV (reference sequence). Written as DNA, the CDR3 is TGTGCCAGCAGCCCCGGGGGGGCCTACAATGAGCAGTTCTTC. It translates to CASSPGGAYNEQFF.

The rearrangement uses TRBV19 and TRBJ1-1; 7 bases fit TRBD1. V was clipped by 5 bases and J by 7 bases; unmatched bases: 10. Germline CDR1 is LNHDA and CDR2 is SQIVND (reference sequence). CDR3 length: 14 amino acids. The CDR3 region is CASSLPGQRNEAFF. CDR3 coding DNA: TGTGCCAGTAGTCTGCCGGGACAGAGAAATGAAGCTTTCTTT.

V and J are TRBV13 and TRBJ2-2; 7 nucleotides match TRBD1. Germline V gives CDR1 PRHDT, CDR2 FYEKMQ (reference sequence). V shed 5 bases and J 4 bases; nucleotides not matched to a gene: 4. The CDR3 runs to 14 residues. CDR3 DNA: TGTGCCAGCAGCCGGGACAGTCTCACCGGGGAGCTGTTTTTT. Translated, it gives CASSRDSLTGELFF.

This clonotype occurred once. The chain employs TRBV12-5 and TRBJ1-5, with a tentative D call TRBD1 (5 bases). This CDR3 spans 14 amino acids. Germline CDR1 and CDR2: LGHNT and FRNRAP. The V and J ends lost 7 bases and 3 bases respectively, with 13 bases between them. The CDR3 reads CASAPDSFNQPQHF. CDR3 nucleotides: TGTGCTAGTGCCCCCGACAGTTTCAATCAGCCCCAGCATTTT.

V and J are TRBV30 and TRBJ2-1; no firm D call. The germline gives CDR1 GTSNPN, CDR2 SVGIG (reference sequence). CDR3 size: 13 residues. Trimming left V 2 bases short and J 5 bases short, with 10 bases between. DNA for the CDR3: TGTGCCTGGAGTCTAGATCGGAACAATGAGCAGTTCTTC. Its protein is CAWSLDRNNEQFF.

The rearrangement joins TRBV2 to TRBJ2-5; D may be TRBD2 (6 bases). The CDR3 runs to 14 residues. Germline-derived CDR1 and CDR2 are SNHLY and FYNNEI. Trimming left V 10 bases short and J 2 bases short, with 17 bases between. DNA for the CDR3: TGTGCCACCTCGGGGCGGGGAGGACAAGAGACCCAGTACTTC. Translated: CATSGRGGQETQYF.

The rearrangement joins TRBV6-1 to TRBJ2-1; 8 positions match TRBD2. Germline V gene sequence: CDR1 MNHNS, CDR2 SASEGT. Losses at the gene ends were 2 bases for V and 4 bases for J; bases not matched to a gene: 7. The CDR3 sequence is 16 residues long. CDR3 in amino acids: CASSEWGGGGYNEQFF. The CDR3, as DNA: TGTGCCAGCAGTGAATGGGGTGGCGGGGGGTACAATGAGCAGTTCTTC.

The chain uses TRBV6-2 or TRBV6-3 and TRBJ2-1; D is ambiguous. The CDR3 runs to 12 residues. Germline CDR1 reads MNHEY; CDR2 reads SVGEGT. Trimming left V 4 bases short and J 6 bases short, with 7 bases between. CDR3 in DNA: TGTGCCAGCAGTTCCTCGGGCAATGAGCAGTTCTTC. As protein: CASSSSGNEQFF.

The rearrangement uses TRBV12-5 and TRBJ2-5; the match to TRBD2 covers 12 bases. Germline V gene lookup returns CDR1 LGHNT and CDR2 FRNRAP. V lost 5 bases, J lost 4 bases, and 20 bases stayed unmatched. The CDR3 runs to 20 residues. The DNA for the CDR3 is TGTGCTAGTGGTAACCAACTAGCGGGGGGCAAGGCGGGTGTCGGAGAGACCCAGTACTTC. Translating gives CASGNQLAGGKAGVGETQYF.

The genes are TRBV29-1 and TRBJ1-5; weak D call: TRBD1 (5 bases). Germline loops: CDR1 SQVTM, CDR2 ANQGSEA. Trimming cost V 4 bases and J 0 bases, with 10 bases left between them. The CDR3 totals 14 residues. CDR3 sequence reads: CSVVQGGSNQPQHF. The CDR3 DNA reads as TGCAGCGTTGTCCAGGGAGGTAGCAATCAGCCCCAGCATTTT. Based on the CDR3 plus reference TRBV29-1 and TRBJ1-5, the full variable domain is SAVISQKPSRDICQRGTSLTIQCQVDSQVTMMFWYRQQPGQSLTLIATANQGSEATYESGFVIDKFPISRPNLTFSTLTVSNMSPEDSSIYLCSVVQGGSNQPQHFGDGTRLSIL.

The chain employs TRBV5-1 and TRBJ1-1; unclear D gene. The CDR3 length is 12 residues. Germline CDR1 is SGHRS and CDR2 is YFSETQ. The ends were cut back, 2 bases at V and 4 bases at J, with 6 bases in the middle. In DNA form, the CDR3 reads TGCGCCAGCAGCTTTCCCCCCACTGAAGCTTTCTTT. Translation gives CASSFPPTEAFF.